This T cell receptor (beta chain) was retrieved from a study of long-term antiretroviral therapy in people with HIV. Survey-level resolution applied to immunoSEQ assay v3.0. Profiling relied on immunoSEQ multiplex PCR, and the TCRdb table lists in-frame clones only, not all of them. The repertoire includes around 20,000 clones, over 70% of them detected once, and about 9.9% sits in the top ten. Germline V gene lookup returns CDR1 PRHDT and CDR2 FYEKMQ (reference sequence). The CDR3 totals 15 residues. The junction had 7 bases not matched to a gene; V was cut back by 5 bases and J by 2 bases. This chain links TRBV13 with TRBJ2-3; 7 nucleotides align to TRBD2. This TCR derives from a man between 18 and 35 years old with HIV. The specimen comprised unsorted PBMCs, sampled 0.5 years before starting antiretroviral therapy. In DNA, the CDR3 is TGTGCCAGCAGCCCATCTAGCGGAGACACAGATACGCAGTATTTT. It specifies CASSPSSGDTDTQYF. Variable domain in full (rest from reference TRBV13 and TRBJ2-3): AAGVIQSPRHLIKEKRETATLKCYPIPRHDTVYWYQQGPGQDPQFLISFYEKMQSDKGSIPDRFSAQQFSDYHSELNMSSLELGDSALYFCASSPSSGDTDTQYFGPGTRLTVL.